These 14 T cell receptor beta chains were sequenced from one sample in a study of blood T cell repertoires in COVID-19. Libraries were prepared by immunoSEQ multiplex PCR; TCRdb keeps only in-frame clonotypes and omits some of them. This table holds about 180,000 clones, roughly 83% found once. Material: peripheral blood. The receptor set was obtained from a man in his late teens or twenties with active or convalescent COVID-19.

The CDR3 region is CASRFRDRGNSPLHF. The CDR3, as DNA: TGTGCCAGCAGGTTCCGGGACAGGGGAAATTCACCCCTCCACTTT. J is TRBJ1-6 and V is TRBV2; TRBD1 matches 10 bases. The CDR3 runs to 15 residues. After removal of 6 bases from V and 7 bases from J, the junction contained 6 bases not matched to a gene. CDR1 is SNHLY, CDR2 FYNNEI, per germline.

V is TRBV19 and J is TRBJ1-2, with TRBD1 matching over 8 bases. Germline CDR1 is LNHDA and CDR2 is SQIVND (reference sequence). The CDR3 consists of 14 residues. The trim removed 6 bases at V and 3 bases at J, leaving 6 bases unmatched. The DNA of the CDR3 is TGTGCCAGTAGGGAGGGACAGGCCTACTATGGCTACACCTTC. It codes for CASREGQAYYGYTF.

This sequence joins TRBV2 and TRBJ2-1, with 8 positions matching TRBD2. With 6 bases clipped from V and 0 bases from J, the junction kept 4 bases outside the gene matches. The CDR3 covers 15 residues. Germline V gene sequence: CDR1 SNHLY, CDR2 FYNNEI. The CDR3 DNA is TGTGCCAGCAGACTGAGCGGGAGCTCCTACAATGAGCAGTTCTTC. This codes for CASRLSGSSYNEQFF.

The chain has TRBV3-1 (or the pseudogene TRBV3-2) and TRBJ2-1, with D unclear. V was cut by 4 bases and J by 6 bases, with 4 bases left in between. The CDR3 is 11 residues long. Per germline, CDR1 LGHDT and CDR2 YNNKEL (reference sequence). The CDR3 region has the DNA TGTGCCAGCAGCCTCTTCAATGAGCAGTTCTTC. Its protein product is CASSLFNEQFF.

V usage is TRBV4-2 and J usage is TRBJ2-7, with D possibly TRBD2 on 7 matching bases. Trimming shortened V by 3 bases and J by 2 bases, and 20 bases separated the two germline ends. Germline values: CDR1 LGHNA, CDR2 YNFKEQ. CDR3 length: 17 residues. The CDR3 loop is CASSHNLGGGATYEQYF. DNA of the CDR3: TGTGCCAGCAGCCATAATTTAGGAGGGGGGGCTACCTACGAGCAGTACTTC.

The J gene is TRBJ1-2, the V gene TRBV2; D might be TRBD1 (6 bases). The CDR3 extends over 14 amino acids. Per the germline V gene, CDR1 is SNHLY and CDR2 is FYNNEI. The V and J ends lost 7 bases and 8 bases respectively, with 20 bases between them. CDR3 in amino acids: CASKNSGVGGGYTF. For the CDR3, the DNA is TGTGCCAGCAAGAATTCAGGGGTAGGTGGCGGCTACACCTTC.

The V and J genes are TRBV27 and TRBJ2-1; D gene uncertain. Germline assignment: CDR1 MNHEY and CDR2 SMNVEV (reference sequence). V was clipped by 2 bases and J by 2 bases, with 7 bases between them. This CDR3 is 14 amino acids long. This CDR3 reads CASSLRSAYNEQFF. As DNA, the CDR3 is TGTGCCAGCAGTTTAAGGAGCGCCTACAATGAGCAGTTCTTC.

The chain employs TRBV3-1 (or the pseudogene TRBV3-2) and TRBJ1-2; D possibly corresponds to TRBD1 (5 bases). The V gene lost 2 bases and the J gene lost 4 bases, with 11 bases spanning the gap. The CDR3 consists of 14 residues. Germline values: CDR1 LGHDT, CDR2 YNNKEL (reference sequence). Here the CDR3 DNA reads TGTGCCAGCAGCCAAAATACAGGAAGCTATGGCTACACCTTC. Encoded protein: CASSQNTGSYGYTF.

The chain carries TRBV5-1 and TRBJ2-1; 7 bases map to TRBD1. The CDR3 runs 15 residues. V lost 3 bases to trimming and J lost 1 base; unmatched junction nucleotides: 4. Germline CDR1 SGHRS, CDR2 YFSETQ. The CDR3 coding sequence is TGCGCCAGCAGCTCGACAGGGCAATCCTACAATGAGCAGTTCTTC. The encoded protein is CASSSTGQSYNEQFF.

V gene TRBV10-3 combines with J gene TRBJ1-2; tentative D call: TRBD1 (5 bases). V lost 0 bases to trimming and J lost 4 bases, with 12 bases between them. CDR3 size: 15 residues. Germline-derived CDR1 and CDR2 are ENHRY and SYGVKD. The CDR3 here is CAISESTVGGYGYTF. The CDR3 region has the DNA TGTGCCATCAGTGAGTCGACAGTGGGAGGCTATGGCTACACCTTC.

This clone was recorded once. This rearrangement joins TRBV7-9 to TRBJ1-6; D gene ambiguous. The CDR3 is 13 amino acids. V gave up 6 bases and J gave up 3 bases, with 6 bases separating them. Germline lookup yields CDR1 SEHNR and CDR2 FQNEAQ (reference sequence). This CDR3 is CASRADYNSPLHF. The CDR3 region has the DNA TGTGCCAGCAGAGCCGACTATAATTCACCCCTCCACTTT. Supplemented by reference TRBV7-9 and TRBJ1-6, the full variable domain reads DTGVSQNPRHKITKRGQNVTFRCDPISEHNRLYWYRQTLGQGPEFLTYFQNEAQLEKSRLLSDRFSAERPKGSFSTLEIQRTEQGDSAMYLCASRADYNSPLHFGNGTRLTVT.

The chain has TRBV5-1 and TRBJ2-5; unclear D gene. V shed 0 bases and J shed 5 bases, with 17 bases lying between them. The CDR3 has 16 residues. Germline CDR1 SGHRS, CDR2 YFSETQ. CDR3 nucleotides: TGCGCCAGCAGCTTGGCCGTCCTAGGCGACTTGGAGACCCAGTACTTC. This sequence encodes CASSLAVLGDLETQYF.

The gene calls are TRBV15 and TRBJ1-2, with D uncertain. Between the trimmed V and J ends, which lost 1 base and 6 bases, there was a span of 9 bases. This CDR3 contains 13 residues. CDR1 is LNHNV and CDR2 is YYDKDF in the germline V gene (reference sequence). The CDR3 sequence is CATSRVPVNGYTF. The CDR3 DNA reads as TGTGCCACCAGCAGAGTGCCGGTGAATGGCTACACCTTC. The full variable domain, its missing parts supplied by reference TRBV15 and TRBJ1-2, is DAMVIQNPRYQVTQFGKPVTLSCSQTLNHNVMYWYQQKSSQAPKLLFHYYDKDFNNEADTPDNFQSRRPNTSFCFLDIRSPGLGDTAMYLCATSRVPVNGYTFGSGTRLTVV.

The rearrangement links TRBV7-2 to TRBJ1-2; TRBD1 matches 9 bases. Per the germline V gene, CDR1 is SGHTA and CDR2 is FQGNSA. Trimming removed 5 bases from V and 4 bases from J; junction bases left unmatched: 2. This CDR3 is built from 13 residues. CDR3 coding DNA: TGTGCCAGCAGCGTGGACAGGGGCTATGGCTACACCTTC. It codes for CASSVDRGYGYTF.